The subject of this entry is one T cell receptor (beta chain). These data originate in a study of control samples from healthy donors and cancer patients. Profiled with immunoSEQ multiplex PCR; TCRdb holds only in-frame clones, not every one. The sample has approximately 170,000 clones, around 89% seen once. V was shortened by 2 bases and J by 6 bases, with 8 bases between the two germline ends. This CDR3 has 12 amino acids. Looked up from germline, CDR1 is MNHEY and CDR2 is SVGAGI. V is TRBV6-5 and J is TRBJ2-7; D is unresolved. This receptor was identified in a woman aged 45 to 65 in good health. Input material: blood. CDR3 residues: CASSYTLREQYF. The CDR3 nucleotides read TGTGCCAGCAGTTACACTTTACGCGAGCAGTACTTC.